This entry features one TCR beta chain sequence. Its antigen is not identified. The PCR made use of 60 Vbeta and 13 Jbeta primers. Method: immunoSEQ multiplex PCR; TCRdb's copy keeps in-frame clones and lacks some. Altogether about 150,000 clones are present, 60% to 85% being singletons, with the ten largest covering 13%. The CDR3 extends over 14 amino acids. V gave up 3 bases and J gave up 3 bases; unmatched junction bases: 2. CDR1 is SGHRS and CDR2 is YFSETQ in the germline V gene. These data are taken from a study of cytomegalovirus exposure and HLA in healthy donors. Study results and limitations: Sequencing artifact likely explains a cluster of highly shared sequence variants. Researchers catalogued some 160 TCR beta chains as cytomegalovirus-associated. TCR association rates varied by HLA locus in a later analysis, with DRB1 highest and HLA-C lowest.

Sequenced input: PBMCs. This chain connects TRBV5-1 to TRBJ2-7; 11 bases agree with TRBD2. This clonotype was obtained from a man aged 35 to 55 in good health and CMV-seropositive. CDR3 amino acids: CASSSGTSGYEQYF. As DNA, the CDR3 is TGCGCCAGCAGCTCCGGGACTAGCGGCTACGAGCAGTACTTC.